This TCR beta chain comes out of a study of human T cells and chemical hapten exposure. The wider study: Epicutaneous patch tests delivered 0.01% DPC to the upper back, with evaluation at 6 days. A mostly female patient group had alopecia areata, totalis or universalis.

Time point reported: patch test 3, about 24 weeks after DPC sensitization. As for treatment: therapeutic diphenylcyclopropenone sensitization with weekly scalp DPC. This clonotype has ten or more counts. TCRdb reprocessed the RACE reads with MiXCR, giving one entry per CDR3 protein. The profile shows tens of thousands of distinct CDR3 sequences, roughly 10% of them singletons. V lost 5 bases and J lost 0, with 8 bases in between. CDR1 SQVTM and CDR2 ANQGSEA come from the germline V gene. The CDR3 covers 12 residues. This material consisted of whole blood, taken in connection with sensitization to the hapten diphenylcyclopropenone (DPC). The clonotype originates from a woman in her forties with alopecia areata. Some clones in this sample may be carry-over from other donors' samples. The J gene is TRBJ2-7, the V gene TRBV29-1; D remains unclear. This chain's CDR3 is CSVSDGSYEQYF. CDR3 nucleotide sequence: TGCAGCGTTTCCGACGGCTCCTACGAGCAGTACTTC.